The T cell receptor beta chain under discussion was sequenced for a study of identical twins. Study conclusions and caveats: Alpha sequences out of frame and shared by twins had excess low generation probability. Out-of-frame sharing of TCR alpha in monozygotic twins was underestimated by models. There were fewer insertions in abundant cord blood beta clonotypes, but memory repertoires showed no such pattern.

CDR3 length: 12 amino acids. The ends were cut back, 6 bases at V and 2 bases at J, with 11 bases in the middle. Germline V gene lookup returns CDR1 DFQATT and CDR2 SNEGSKA (reference sequence). This clonotype was seen more than once but under ten times. Its antigen is unknown. TCRdb called the 5' RACE reads again in MiXCR, with one record for every CDR3 protein. The top ten hold 5.5% to 6% of the sample, which has fewer than 20,000 distinct CDR3 sequences, just under 70% seen once. The sequencing sample was made of memory (CD45RO+) T cells sorted from blood. This receptor was obtained from a woman younger than 35 in good health. This table probably holds off-target reads from a library built for another chain. The chain is built from TRBV20-1 and TRBJ2-7, with D hard to call. The chain's CDR3 is CSAVDPPYEQYF. The CDR3, as DNA: TGCAGTGCCGTCGACCCGCCCTACGAGCAGTACTTC.